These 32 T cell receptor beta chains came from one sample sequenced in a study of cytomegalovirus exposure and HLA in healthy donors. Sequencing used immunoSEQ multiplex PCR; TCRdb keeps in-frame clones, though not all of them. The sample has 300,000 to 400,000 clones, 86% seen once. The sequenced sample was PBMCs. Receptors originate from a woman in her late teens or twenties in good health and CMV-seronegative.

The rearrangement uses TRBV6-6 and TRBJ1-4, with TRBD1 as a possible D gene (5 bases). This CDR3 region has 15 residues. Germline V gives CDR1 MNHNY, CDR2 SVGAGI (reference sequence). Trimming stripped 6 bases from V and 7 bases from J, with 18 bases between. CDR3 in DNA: TGTGCCAGCAGACCCGGGGGAAGGGAGATTGAAAAACTGTTTTTT. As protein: CASRPGGREIEKLFF.

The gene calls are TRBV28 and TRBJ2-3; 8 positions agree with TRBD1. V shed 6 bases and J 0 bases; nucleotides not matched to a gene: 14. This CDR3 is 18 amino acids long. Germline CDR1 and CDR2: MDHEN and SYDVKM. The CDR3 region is CASSWTGIGASSTDTQYF. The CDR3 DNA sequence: TGTGCCAGCAGCTGGACAGGGATCGGCGCTTCTAGCACAGATACGCAGTATTTT.

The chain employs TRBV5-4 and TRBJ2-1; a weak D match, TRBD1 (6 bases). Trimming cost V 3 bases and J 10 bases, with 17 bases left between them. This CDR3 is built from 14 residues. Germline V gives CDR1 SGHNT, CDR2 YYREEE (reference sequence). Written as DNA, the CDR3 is TGTGCCAGCAGCTCGGGACACCTCCTTATGGAGCAGTTCTTC. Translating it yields CASSSGHLLMEQFF.

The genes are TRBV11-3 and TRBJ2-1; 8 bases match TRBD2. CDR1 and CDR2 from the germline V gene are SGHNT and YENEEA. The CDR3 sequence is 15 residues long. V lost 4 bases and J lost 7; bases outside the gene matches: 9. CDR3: CASSSGGLSTNEQFF. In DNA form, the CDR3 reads TGTGCCAGCAGCTCGGGGGGGCTATCTACAAATGAGCAGTTCTTC.

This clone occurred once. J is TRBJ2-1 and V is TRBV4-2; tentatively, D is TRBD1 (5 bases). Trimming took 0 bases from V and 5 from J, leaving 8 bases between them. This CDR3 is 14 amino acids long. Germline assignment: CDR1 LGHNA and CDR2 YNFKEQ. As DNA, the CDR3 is TGTGCCAGCAGCCAAGAGGCCAGGGACAATGAGCAGTTCTTC. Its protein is CASSQEARDNEQFF.

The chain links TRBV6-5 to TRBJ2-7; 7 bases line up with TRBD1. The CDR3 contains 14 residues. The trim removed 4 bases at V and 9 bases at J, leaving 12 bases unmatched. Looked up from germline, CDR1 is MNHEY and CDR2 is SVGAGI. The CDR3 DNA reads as TGTGCCAGCAGTTCGGTCGACAGGGCGGTCGTGCAGTACTTC. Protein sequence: CASSSVDRAVVQYF.

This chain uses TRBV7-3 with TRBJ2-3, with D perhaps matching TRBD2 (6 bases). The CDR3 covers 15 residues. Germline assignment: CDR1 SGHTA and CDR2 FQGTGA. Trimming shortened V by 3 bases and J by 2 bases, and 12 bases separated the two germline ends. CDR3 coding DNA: TGTGCCAGCAGCTTTGTACCGGGAGACACAGATACGCAGTATTTT. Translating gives CASSFVPGDTDTQYF. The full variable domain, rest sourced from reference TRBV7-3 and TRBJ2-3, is GAGVSQTPSNKVTEKGKYVELRCDPISGHTALYWYRQSLGQGPEFLIYFQGTGAADDSGLPNDRFFAVRPEGSVSTLKIQRTERGDSAVYLCASSFVPGDTDTQYFGPGTRLTVL.

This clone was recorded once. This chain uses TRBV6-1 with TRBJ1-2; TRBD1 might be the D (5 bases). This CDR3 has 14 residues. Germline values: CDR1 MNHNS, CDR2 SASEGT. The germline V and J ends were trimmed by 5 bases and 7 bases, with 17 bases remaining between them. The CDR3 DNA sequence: TGTGCCAGCAGTCGTCACGGACACATATTTGGCTACACCTTC. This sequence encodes CASSRHGHIFGYTF.

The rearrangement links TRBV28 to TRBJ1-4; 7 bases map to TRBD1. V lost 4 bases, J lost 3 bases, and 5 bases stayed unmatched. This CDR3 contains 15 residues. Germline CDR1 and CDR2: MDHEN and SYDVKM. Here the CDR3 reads CASSSQGVSNEKLFF. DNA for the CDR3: TGTGCCAGCAGTTCTCAGGGGGTATCTAATGAAAAACTGTTTTTT. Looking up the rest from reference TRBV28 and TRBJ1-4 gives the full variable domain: DVKVTQSSRYLVKRTGEKVFLECVQDMDHENMFWYRQDPGLGLRLIYFSYDVKMKEKGDIPEGYSVSREKKERFSLILESASTNQTSMYLCASSSQGVSNEKLFFGSGTQLSVL.

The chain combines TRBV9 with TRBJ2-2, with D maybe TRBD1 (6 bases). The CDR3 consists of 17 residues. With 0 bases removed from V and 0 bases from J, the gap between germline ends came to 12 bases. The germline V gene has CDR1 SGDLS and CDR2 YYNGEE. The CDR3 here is CASSVGQGSANTGELFF. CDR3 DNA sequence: TGTGCCAGCAGCGTAGGTCAGGGGAGTGCGAACACCGGGGAGCTGTTTTTT.

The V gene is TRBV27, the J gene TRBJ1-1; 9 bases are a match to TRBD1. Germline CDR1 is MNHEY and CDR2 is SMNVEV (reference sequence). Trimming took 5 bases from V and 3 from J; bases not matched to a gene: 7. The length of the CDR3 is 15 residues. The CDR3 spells CASSPGTGLHTEAFF. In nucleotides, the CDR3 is TGTGCCAGCAGTCCCGGGACAGGGTTACACACTGAAGCTTTCTTT.

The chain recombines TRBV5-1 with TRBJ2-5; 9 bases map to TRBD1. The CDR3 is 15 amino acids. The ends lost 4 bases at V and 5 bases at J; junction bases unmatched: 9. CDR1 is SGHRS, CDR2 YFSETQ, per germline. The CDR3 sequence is CASSDVTGGEETQYF. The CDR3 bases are TGCGCCAGCAGCGACGTGACAGGGGGGGAGGAGACCCAGTACTTC. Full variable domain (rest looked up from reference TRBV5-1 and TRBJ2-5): KAGVTQTPRYLIKTRGQQVTLSCSPISGHRSVSWYQQTPGQGLQFLFEYFSETQRNKGNFPGRFSGRQFSNSRSEMNVSTLELGDSALYLCASSDVTGGEETQYFGPGTRLLVL.

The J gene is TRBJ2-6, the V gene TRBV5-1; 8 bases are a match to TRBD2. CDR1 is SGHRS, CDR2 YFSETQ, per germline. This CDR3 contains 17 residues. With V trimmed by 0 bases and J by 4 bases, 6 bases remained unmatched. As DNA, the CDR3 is TGCGCCAGCAGCTTGGCTAGCGGGCTGGCCGGGGCCAACGTCCTGACTTTC. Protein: CASSLASGLAGANVLTF.

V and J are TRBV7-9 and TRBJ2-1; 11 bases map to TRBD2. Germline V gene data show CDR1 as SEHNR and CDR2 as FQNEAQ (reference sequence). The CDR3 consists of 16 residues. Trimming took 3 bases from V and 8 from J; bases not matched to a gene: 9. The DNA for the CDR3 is TGTGCCAGCAGCTTCCCCCTAGCGGGAGGCCGGGATGAGCAGTTCTTC. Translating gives CASSFPLAGGRDEQFF.

CDR3 DNA: TGCAGCGCCGCCGGGACAGGCCAGGCAACTAATGAAAAACTGTTTTTT. It translates to CSAAGTGQATNEKLFF. The gene calls are TRBV29-1 and TRBJ1-4; 8 positions match TRBD1. The CDR3 length is 16 residues. The junction had 10 bases not matched to a gene; V was cut back by 7 bases and J by 0 bases. The germline V gene encodes CDR1 SQVTM and CDR2 ANQGSEA. Full variable domain (missing parts from reference TRBV29-1 and TRBJ1-4): SAVISQKPSRDICQRGTSLTIQCQVDSQVTMMFWYRQQPGQSLTLIATANQGSEATYESGFVIDKFPISRPNLTFSTLTVSNMSPEDSSIYLCSAAGTGQATNEKLFFGSGTQLSVL.

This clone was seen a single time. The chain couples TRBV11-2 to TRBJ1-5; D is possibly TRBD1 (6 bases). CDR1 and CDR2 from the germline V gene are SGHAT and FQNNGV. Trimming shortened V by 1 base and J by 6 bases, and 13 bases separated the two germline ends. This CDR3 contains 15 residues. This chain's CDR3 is CASSLAGGAGQPQHF. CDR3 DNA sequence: TGTGCCAGCAGCTTAGCGGGGGGCGCGGGTCAGCCCCAGCATTTT. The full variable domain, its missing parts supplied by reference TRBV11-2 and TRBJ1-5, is EAGVAQSPRYKIIEKRQSVAFWCNPISGHATLYWYQQILGQGPKLLIQFQNNGVVDDSQLPKDRFSAERLKGVDSTLKIQPAKLEDSAVYLCASSLAGGAGQPQHFGDGTRLSIL.

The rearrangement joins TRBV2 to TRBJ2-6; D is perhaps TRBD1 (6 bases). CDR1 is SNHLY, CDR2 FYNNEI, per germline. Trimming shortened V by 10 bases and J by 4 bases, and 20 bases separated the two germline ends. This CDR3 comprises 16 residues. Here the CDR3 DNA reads TGTGCCACACACCTACAGGGACGGCCAGGGGCCAACGTCCTGACTTTC. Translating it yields CATHLQGRPGANVLTF.

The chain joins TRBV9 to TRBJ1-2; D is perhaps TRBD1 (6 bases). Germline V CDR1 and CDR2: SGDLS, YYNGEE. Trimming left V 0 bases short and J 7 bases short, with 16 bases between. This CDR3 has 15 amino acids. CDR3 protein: CASSVGTERAGGYTF. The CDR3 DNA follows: TGTGCCAGCAGCGTAGGGACAGAAAGAGCTGGTGGCTACACCTTC.

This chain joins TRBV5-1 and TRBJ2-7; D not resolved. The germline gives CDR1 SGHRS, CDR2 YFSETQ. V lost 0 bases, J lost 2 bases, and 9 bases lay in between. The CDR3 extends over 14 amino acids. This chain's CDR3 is CASSLGPAAYEQYF. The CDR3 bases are TGCGCCAGCAGCTTGGGCCCCGCGGCCTACGAGCAGTACTTC.

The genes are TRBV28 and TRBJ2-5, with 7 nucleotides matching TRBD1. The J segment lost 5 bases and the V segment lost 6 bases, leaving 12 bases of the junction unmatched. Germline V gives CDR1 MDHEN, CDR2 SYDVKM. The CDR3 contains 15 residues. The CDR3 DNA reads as TGTGCCAGCAGCGCGCCGACAGGGAGTCGGGAGACCCAGTACTTC. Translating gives CASSAPTGSRETQYF.

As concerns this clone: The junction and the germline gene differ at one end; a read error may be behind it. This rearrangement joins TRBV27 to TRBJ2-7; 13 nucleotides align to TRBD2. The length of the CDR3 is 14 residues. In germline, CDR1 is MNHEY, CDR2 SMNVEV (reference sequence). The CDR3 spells CACRLAGGSYEQYF. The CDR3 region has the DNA TGTGCCTGCAGACTAGCGGGAGGATCCTACGAGCAGTACTTC.

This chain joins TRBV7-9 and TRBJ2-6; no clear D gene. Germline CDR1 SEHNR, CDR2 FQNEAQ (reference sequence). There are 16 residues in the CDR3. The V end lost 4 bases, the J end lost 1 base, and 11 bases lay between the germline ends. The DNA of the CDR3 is TGTGCCAGCAGCTCAAATACCCTATCTGGGGCCAACGTCCTGACTTTC. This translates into CASSSNTLSGANVLTF.

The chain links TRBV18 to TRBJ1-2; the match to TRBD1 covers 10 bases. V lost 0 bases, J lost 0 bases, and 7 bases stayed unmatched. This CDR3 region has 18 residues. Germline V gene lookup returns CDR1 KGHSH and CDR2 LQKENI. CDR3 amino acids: CASSPPMGQGKSNYGYTF. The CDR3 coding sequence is TGTGCCAGCTCACCACCGATGGGACAGGGGAAATCTAACTATGGCTACACCTTC.

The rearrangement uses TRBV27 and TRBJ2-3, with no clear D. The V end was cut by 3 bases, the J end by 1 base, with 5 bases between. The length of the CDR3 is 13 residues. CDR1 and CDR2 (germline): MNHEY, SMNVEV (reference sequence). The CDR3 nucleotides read TGTGCCAGCAGTTTTCAGGGCACAGATACGCAGTATTTT. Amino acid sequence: CASSFQGTDTQYF.

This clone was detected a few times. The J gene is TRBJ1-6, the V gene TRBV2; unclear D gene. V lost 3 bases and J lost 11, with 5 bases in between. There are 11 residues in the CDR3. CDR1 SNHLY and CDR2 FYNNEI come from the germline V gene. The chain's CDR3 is CASSDGTPLHF. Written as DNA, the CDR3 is TGTGCCAGCAGTGACGGGACACCCCTCCACTTT.

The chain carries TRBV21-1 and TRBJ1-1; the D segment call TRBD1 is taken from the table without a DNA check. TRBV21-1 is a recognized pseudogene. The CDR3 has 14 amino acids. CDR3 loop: CASSRGRRNTEAFF. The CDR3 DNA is TGTGCCAGCAGCAGGGGGCGGAGGAACACTGAAGCTTTCTTT.

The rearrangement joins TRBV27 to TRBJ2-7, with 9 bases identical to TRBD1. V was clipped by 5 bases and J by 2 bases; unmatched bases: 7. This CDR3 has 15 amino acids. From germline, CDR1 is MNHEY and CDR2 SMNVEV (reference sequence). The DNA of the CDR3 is TGTGCCAGCAGTGTATTGGGACAGGGAGCCTACGAGCAGTACTTC. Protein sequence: CASSVLGQGAYEQYF.

Here the CDR3 DNA reads TGTGCCAGCAGCTTAACTGGCGGGGGCTCCTACAATGAGCAGTTCTTC. Translated: CASSLTGGGSYNEQFF. The rearrangement links TRBV13 to TRBJ2-1; TRBD2 aligns across 7 bases. This CDR3 has 16 residues. CDR1 and CDR2 (germline): PRHDT, FYEKMQ (reference sequence). V was pared by 2 bases and J by 0 bases, with 4 bases of the junction left unmatched.

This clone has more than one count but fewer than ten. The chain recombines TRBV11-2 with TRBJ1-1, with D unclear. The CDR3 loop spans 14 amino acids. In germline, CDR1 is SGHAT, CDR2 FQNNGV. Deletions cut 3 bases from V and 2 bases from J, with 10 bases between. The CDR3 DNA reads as TGTGCCAGCAGCTTGTTTGTCGGTAACACTGAAGCTTTCTTT. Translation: CASSLFVGNTEAFF.

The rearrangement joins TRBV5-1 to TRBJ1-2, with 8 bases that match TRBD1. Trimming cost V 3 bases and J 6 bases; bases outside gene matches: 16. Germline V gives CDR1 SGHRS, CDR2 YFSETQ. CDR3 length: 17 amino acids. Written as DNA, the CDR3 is TGCGCCAGCAGCTCAAACGATGACAGGGGCCGTACACATGGCTACACCTTC. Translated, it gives CASSSNDDRGRTHGYTF. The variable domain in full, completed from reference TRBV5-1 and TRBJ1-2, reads KAGVTQTPRYLIKTRGQQVTLSCSPISGHRSVSWYQQTPGQGLQFLFEYFSETQRNKGNFPGRFSGRQFSNSRSEMNVSTLELGDSALYLCASSSNDDRGRTHGYTFGSGTRLTVV.

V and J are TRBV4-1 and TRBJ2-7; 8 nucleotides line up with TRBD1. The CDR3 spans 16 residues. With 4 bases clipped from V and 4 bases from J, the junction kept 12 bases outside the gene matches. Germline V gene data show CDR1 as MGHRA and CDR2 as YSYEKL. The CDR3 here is CASSRARGTGNYEQYF. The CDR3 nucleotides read TGCGCCAGCAGCCGGGCCCGAGGGACAGGTAATTACGAGCAGTACTTC.

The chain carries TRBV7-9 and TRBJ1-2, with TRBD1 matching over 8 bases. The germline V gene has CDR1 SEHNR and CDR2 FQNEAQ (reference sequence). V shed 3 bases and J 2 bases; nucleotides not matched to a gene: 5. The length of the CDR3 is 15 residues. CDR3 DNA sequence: TGTGCCAGCAGCTTCCACAGGGGGAAGAACTATGGCTACACCTTC. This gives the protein CASSFHRGKNYGYTF.